The 17 T cell receptor beta chains reported below all come from one sample, sequenced in a study of blood T cell repertoires in COVID-19. TCRdb's table, derived via immunoSEQ multiplex PCR, lists solely in-frame clones and lacks some. The table includes 60,000 to 80,000 clones, roughly nine tenths detected once. The sequenced material came from peripheral blood. Receptors originate from a woman in her sixties with COVID-19, enrolled during active disease.

The chain has TRBV5-1 and TRBJ2-1; 14 positions agree with TRBD2. Losses at the gene ends were 4 bases for V and 12 bases for J; bases not matched to a gene: 15. From germline, CDR1 is SGHRS and CDR2 YFSETQ. CDR3 length equals 17 residues. DNA for the CDR3: TGCGCCAGCAGCCCTTCTACGGGCGGACTAGCGGGAGGTCGGCAGTTCTTC. It is translated as CASSPSTGGLAGGRQFF.

The chain recombines TRBV5-6 with TRBJ1-2, with TRBD1 matching over 7 bases. J lost 3 bases, V lost 4 bases, and 3 bases had no gene match. CDR1 SGHDT and CDR2 YYEEEE come from the germline V gene. The CDR3 contains 13 residues. In DNA, the CDR3 is TGTGCCAGCAGCCAGGGGGGATACTATGGCTACACCTTC. It encodes CASSQGGYYGYTF. The full variable domain, its missing parts supplied by reference TRBV5-6 and TRBJ1-2, is DAGVTQSPTHLIKTRGQQVTLRCSPKSGHDTVSWYQQALGQGPQFIFQYYEEEERQRGNFPDRFSGHQFPNYSSELNVNALLLGDSALYLCASSQGGYYGYTFGSGTRLTVV.

This rearrangement joins TRBV9 to TRBJ2-1; perhaps TRBD2 as D (5 bases). V lost 1 base and J lost 4, with 12 bases in between. The CDR3 is 15 amino acids. The germline V gene has CDR1 SGDLS and CDR2 YYNGEE. For the CDR3, the DNA is TGTGCCAGCAGCGTATCGGGAACCCAGTACAATGAGCAGTTCTTC. Residues: CASSVSGTQYNEQFF.

The genes are TRBV12-2 and TRBJ1-6; the table's TRBD1 call for D was not verified on the DNA. TRBV12-2 is a listed pseudogene. This CDR3 region has 21 residues. This CDR3 reads CASRLAYQDRGPPPCNSPLHF. The DNA for the CDR3 is TGTGCAAGTCGCTTAGCGTATCAGGACAGGGGGCCCCCCCCCTGTAATTCACCCCTCCACTTT.

This clone has just one count. The chain has TRBV28 and TRBJ2-3, with D maybe TRBD1 (8 bases). Trimming shortened V by 5 bases and J by 1 base, and 25 bases separated the two germline ends. CDR1 is MDHEN, CDR2 SYDVKM, per germline. This CDR3 contains 19 residues. CDR3 amino acids: CASSPRGLRQAGRTDTQYF. The CDR3 coding sequence is TGTGCCAGCAGTCCCAGGGGGCTGAGACAAGCGGGGCGCACAGATACGCAGTATTTT. Full variable domain (outside the CDR3, taken from reference TRBV28 and TRBJ2-3): DVKVTQSSRYLVKRTGEKVFLECVQDMDHENMFWYRQDPGLGLRLIYFSYDVKMKEKGDIPEGYSVSREKKERFSLILESASTNQTSMYLCASSPRGLRQAGRTDTQYFGPGTRLTVL.

The V call is TRBV4-3, the J call TRBJ1-2; 8 nucleotides agree with TRBD1. V was pared by 0 bases and J by 0 bases, with 9 bases of the junction left unmatched. The CDR3 contains 18 residues. Germline V gene data show CDR1 as LGHNA and CDR2 as YSLEER. The CDR3, as DNA: TGCGCCAGCAGCCAAGAATACCGGAGACAGGGGACTAACTATGGCTACACCTTC. It yields the protein CASSQEYRRQGTNYGYTF.

The rearrangement joins TRBV6-5 to TRBJ2-3, with D possibly TRBD1 on 6 matching bases. The ends were cut back, 2 bases at V and 4 bases at J, with 13 bases in the middle. Germline V gene sequence: CDR1 MNHEY, CDR2 SVGAGI. The CDR3 loop spans 15 amino acids. The CDR3 reads CASSYGTSSPDTQYF. The CDR3 DNA reads TGTGCCAGCAGTTACGGGACAAGTTCCCCAGATACGCAGTATTTT.

Only a few counts were recorded for this clone. J is TRBJ1-4 and V is TRBV6-5; no clear D. Trimming stripped 7 bases from V and 4 bases from J, with 4 bases between. Germline assignment: CDR1 MNHEY and CDR2 SVGAGI. This CDR3 is built from 11 residues. The chain's CDR3 is CASTINEKLFF. The CDR3 DNA follows: TGTGCCAGCACCATTAATGAAAAACTGTTTTTT.

The chain couples TRBV30 to TRBJ1-5; the D gene is possibly TRBD1 (6 bases). Germline values: CDR1 GTSNPN, CDR2 SVGIG (reference sequence). V was clipped by 2 bases and J by 2 bases, with 13 bases between them. CDR3 length: 15 amino acids. This CDR3 is CAWSLGGLGNQPQHF. In nucleotides, the CDR3 is TGTGCCTGGAGTCTCGGGGGGCTTGGCAATCAGCCCCAGCATTTT.

This chain connects TRBV2 to TRBJ2-7, with D possibly being TRBD1 (6 bases). Per germline, CDR1 SNHLY and CDR2 FYNNEI. V lost 7 bases and J lost 0, with 19 bases in between. The CDR3 has 16 amino acids. CDR3 sequence reads: CASIGWGQGSSYEQYF. CDR3 coding DNA: TGTGCCAGCATCGGGTGGGGACAAGGGAGCTCCTACGAGCAGTACTTC.

The chain links TRBV27 to TRBJ2-7; 8 positions match TRBD1. The germline CDR1 and CDR2 sequences are MNHEY and SMNVEV (reference sequence). The CDR3 is 13 amino acids. With V trimmed by 7 bases and J by 3 bases, 5 bases remained unmatched. Here the CDR3 DNA reads TGTGCCAGCACCGGGACAGGTTACTACGAGCAGTACTTC. This sequence encodes CASTGTGYYEQYF.

With respect to this clone: The same CDR3 is also encoded by other DNA sequences in this sample. The rearrangement uses TRBV18 and TRBJ2-7, with D possibly matching TRBD2 (6 bases). Per the germline V gene, CDR1 is KGHSH and CDR2 is LQKENI. Trimming removed 2 bases from V and 4 bases from J, with 6 bases in between. This CDR3 comprises 12 residues. As DNA, the CDR3 is TGTGCCAGCTCACCAGGAGGGTACGAGCAGTACTTC. This codes for CASSPGGYEQYF.

The chain links TRBV10-1 to TRBJ1-6, with D perhaps TRBD1 (5 bases). CDR1 is WNHNN, CDR2 SYGVQD, per germline (reference sequence). With 8 bases removed from V and 10 bases from J, the gap between germline ends came to 12 bases. The CDR3 length is 12 residues. CDR3 protein: CASGQARSPLHF. The CDR3 bases are TGCGCCAGCGGACAAGCACGGTCACCCCTCCACTTT.

The J gene is TRBJ2-5, the V gene TRBV18, with TRBD1 identical over 8 bases. CDR1 and CDR2 from the germline V gene are KGHSH and LQKENI. Trimming took 6 bases from V and 3 from J; bases not matched to a gene: 6. The CDR3 spans 14 residues. In DNA, the CDR3 is TGTGCCAGCTCCCCTAACAGGGGGGAAGAGACCCAGTACTTC. Amino acids: CASSPNRGEETQYF.

The V call is TRBV28, the J call TRBJ2-7; a weak D match, TRBD2 (7 bases). V lost 7 bases to trimming and J lost 4 bases, with 17 bases between them. The CDR3 totals 14 residues. The germline gives CDR1 MDHEN, CDR2 SYDVKM. Here the CDR3 reads CASTPRGGWYEQYF. DNA of the CDR3: TGTGCCAGCACCCCTAGGGGGGGCTGGTACGAGCAGTACTTC.

This chain connects TRBV4-1 to TRBJ2-2; the D gene is possibly TRBD2 (5 bases). V was trimmed by 0 bases and J by 6 bases, leaving 8 bases between them. The V gene's germline CDR1 is MGHRA and CDR2 YSYEKL. The CDR3 extends over 14 amino acids. CDR3: CASSQDRGPGELFF. CDR3 nucleotides: TGCGCCAGCAGCCAAGATAGAGGGCCCGGGGAGCTGTTTTTT.

The chain uses TRBV24-1 and TRBJ2-6; 8 positions match TRBD1. Germline CDR1 and CDR2: KGHDR and SFDVKD. The CDR3 extends over 16 amino acids. The ends lost 7 bases at V and 2 bases at J; junction bases unmatched: 6. The DNA of the CDR3 is TGTGCCACCAGCCCTCAGGGGGCGCCTGGGGCCAACGTCCTGACTTTC. This gives the protein CATSPQGAPGANVLTF.